Below, 15 T cell receptor beta chains from the same sample are listed, as sequenced in a study of blood T cell repertoires in COVID-19 (dated by TCRdb to the early 2020s). Library preparation was by the immunoSEQ multiplex PCR assay. Held by TCRdb, this immuneACCESS table contains in-frame sequences only and omits some clones. Under half of the omission traces to an unresolved V gene where checked; the cause of the rest is unknown. The sample table records over 250,000 clones; 86% of these occur just once. The ten biggest clones cover about 12% of the sample. The specimen sequenced was peripheral blood. All receptors derive from a woman in her seventies with COVID-19, enrolled during active disease.

The chain carries TRBV7-9 and TRBJ1-5, with D tentatively TRBD1 (5 bases). CDR3 size: 14 residues. Trimming left V 2 bases short and J 7 bases short, with 12 bases between. The V gene's germline CDR1 is SEHNR and CDR2 FQNEAQ (reference sequence). CDR3 protein: CASSLQGEKQPQHF. In DNA form, the CDR3 reads TGTGCCAGCAGCTTACAGGGTGAGAAACAGCCCCAGCATTTT. Filled out from reference TRBV7-9 and TRBJ1-5, the complete variable domain reads DTGVSQNPRHKITKRGQNVTFRCDPISEHNRLYWYRQTLGQGPEFLTYFQNEAQLEKSRLLSDRFSAERPKGSFSTLEIQRTEQGDSAMYLCASSLQGEKQPQHFGDGTRLSIL.

The chain employs TRBV7-9 and TRBJ1-4; D might be TRBD1 (6 bases). The CDR3 runs to 14 residues. V was clipped by 3 bases and J by 4 bases, with 9 bases between them. CDR1 and CDR2 (germline): SEHNR, FQNEAQ (reference sequence). CDR3 DNA: TGTGCCAGCAGCTTGGTACAGGGTAATGAAAAACTGTTTTTT. Residues: CASSLVQGNEKLFF.

CDR3 amino acids: CASTSDRGRGYTF. The CDR3 nucleotides are TGCGCCAGCACCTCGGACAGGGGGCGAGGCTACACCTTC. This sequence joins TRBV23-1 and TRBJ1-2; 11 bases line up with TRBD1. TRBV23-1 is identified as an open reading frame with a role that is uncertain. The CDR3 is 13 amino acids. Trimming removed 7 bases from V and 8 bases from J; junction bases left unmatched: 6.

The chain recombines TRBV5-1 with TRBJ2-3; D is possibly TRBD1 (5 bases). V was pared by 2 bases and J by 0 bases, with 7 bases between. Germline V gene data show CDR1 as SGHRS and CDR2 as YFSETQ. CDR3 length: 14 amino acids. Here the CDR3 reads CASSFPGSTDTQYF. The CDR3 nucleotides are TGCGCCAGCAGCTTCCCAGGGAGCACAGATACGCAGTATTTT.

The rearrangement joins TRBV5-4 to TRBJ2-3, with D possibly matching TRBD2 (6 bases). This CDR3 region has 16 residues. The V end lost 3 bases, the J end lost 0 bases, and 14 bases lay between the germline ends. The germline CDR1 and CDR2 sequences are SGHNT and YYREEE (reference sequence). CDR3 loop: CASSSAGPTSTDTQYF. CDR3 sequence (DNA): TGTGCCAGCAGCTCAGCGGGCCCCACTAGCACAGATACGCAGTATTTT.

V is TRBV7-6 and J is TRBJ2-2; 9 bases are shared with TRBD2. The CDR3 length is 17 residues. After removal of 1 base from V and 5 bases from J, the junction contained 8 bases not matched to a gene. CDR1 and CDR2 from the germline V gene are SGHVS and FNYEAQ. CDR3 amino acids: CASSLGGGGASTGELFF. The CDR3 coding sequence is TGTGCCAGCAGCTTAGGAGGCGGGGGGGCCAGTACCGGGGAGCTGTTTTTT.

V gene TRBV6-5 combines with J gene TRBJ1-2; D gene uncertain. In germline, CDR1 is MNHEY, CDR2 SVGAGI. Trimming cost V 1 base and J 8 bases, with 11 bases left between them. The CDR3 is 13 amino acids. Written as DNA, the CDR3 is TGTGCCAGCAGTTACTTTCGTGAGGGAGGCTACACCTTC. Protein: CASSYFREGGYTF.

CDR3: CASSSRLAGGSYNEQFF. CDR3 sequence (DNA): TGTGCCAGTAGTTCACGACTAGCGGGGGGCTCCTACAATGAGCAGTTCTTC. The chain employs TRBV19 and TRBJ2-1; 13 nucleotides match TRBD2. CDR1 and CDR2 from the germline V gene are LNHDA and SQIVND (reference sequence). J gave up 0 bases and V 5 bases, and 4 bases lay outside the gene matches. The CDR3 length is 17 residues.

The chain uses TRBV6-1 and TRBJ2-2, with 12 bases matching TRBD2. The CDR3 has 16 amino acids. Unmatched junction bases numbered 1, after V lost 4 bases and J lost 1 base. Germline CDR1 MNHNS, CDR2 SASEGT. The CDR3 is CASSVGLAGNTGELFF. CDR3 nucleotides: TGTGCCAGCAGTGTGGGACTAGCGGGGAACACCGGGGAGCTGTTTTTT.

This clone turned up a few times. The V call is TRBV12-3 or TRBV12-4, the J call TRBJ1-1; tentatively, D is TRBD1 (6 bases). V was pared by 3 bases and J by 2 bases, with 7 bases between. The CDR3 spans 13 residues. CDR3 bases: TGTGCCAGCAGTTTGGGACATAACACTGAAGCTTTCTTT. Translating gives CASSLGHNTEAFF.

This chain connects TRBV10-3 to TRBJ2-2; 10 bases fit TRBD1. CDR1 and CDR2 from the germline V gene are ENHRY and SYGVKD. V trimming: 0 bases; J trimming: 5 bases; junction bases outside the gene matches: 6. CDR3 size: 17 residues. The DNA for the CDR3 is TGTGCCATCAGTGAGTCTCCGGGACAGGGGAATACCGGGGAGCTGTTTTTT. Protein sequence: CAISESPGQGNTGELFF.

The chain uses TRBV19 and TRBJ1-1; D may be TRBD1 (5 bases). Trimming took 9 bases from V and 7 from J, leaving 9 bases between them. Per the germline V gene, CDR1 is LNHDA and CDR2 is SQIVND (reference sequence). The length of the CDR3 is 10 residues. In DNA, the CDR3 is TGTGCCAGCCGGGGGGTTGAAGCTTTCTTT. Translated, it gives CASRGVEAFF. Looking up the rest from reference TRBV19 and TRBJ1-1 gives the full variable domain: DGGITQSPKYLFRKEGQNVTLSCEQNLNHDAMYWYRQDPGQGLRLIYYSQIVNDFQKGDIAEGYSVSREKKESFPLTVTSAQKNPTAFYLCASRGVEAFFGQGTRLTVV.

J is TRBJ2-6 and V is TRBV19; 7 bases line up with TRBD1. Germline values: CDR1 LNHDA, CDR2 SQIVND (reference sequence). The J segment lost 14 bases and the V segment lost 1 base, leaving 5 bases of the junction unmatched. The CDR3 length is 13 residues. The chain's CDR3 is CASSIGWDSLLTF. In DNA form, the CDR3 reads TGTGCCAGTAGTATAGGGTGGGACAGCCTCCTGACTTTC.

The gene calls are TRBV5-1 and TRBJ2-7, with TRBD1 matching 10 bases. V lost 4 bases to trimming and J lost 6 bases; unmatched junction nucleotides: 4. CDR3 length: 13 residues. Germline CDR1 and CDR2: SGHRS and YFSETQ. DNA of the CDR3: TGCGCCAGCAGCCCTTGGACAGGGGGCGAGCAGTACTTC. It encodes CASSPWTGGEQYF.

This rearrangement joins TRBV27 to TRBJ1-2; 7 nucleotides line up with TRBD1. Germline trimming cut 6 bases from V and 2 bases from J; bases unmatched to any gene: 9. Per the germline V gene, CDR1 is MNHEY and CDR2 is SMNVEV (reference sequence). This CDR3 region has 15 residues. CDR3 sequence: CASSARDSGNYGYTF. The CDR3 coding sequence is TGTGCCAGCAGCGCGCGGGACAGCGGGAACTATGGCTACACCTTC.